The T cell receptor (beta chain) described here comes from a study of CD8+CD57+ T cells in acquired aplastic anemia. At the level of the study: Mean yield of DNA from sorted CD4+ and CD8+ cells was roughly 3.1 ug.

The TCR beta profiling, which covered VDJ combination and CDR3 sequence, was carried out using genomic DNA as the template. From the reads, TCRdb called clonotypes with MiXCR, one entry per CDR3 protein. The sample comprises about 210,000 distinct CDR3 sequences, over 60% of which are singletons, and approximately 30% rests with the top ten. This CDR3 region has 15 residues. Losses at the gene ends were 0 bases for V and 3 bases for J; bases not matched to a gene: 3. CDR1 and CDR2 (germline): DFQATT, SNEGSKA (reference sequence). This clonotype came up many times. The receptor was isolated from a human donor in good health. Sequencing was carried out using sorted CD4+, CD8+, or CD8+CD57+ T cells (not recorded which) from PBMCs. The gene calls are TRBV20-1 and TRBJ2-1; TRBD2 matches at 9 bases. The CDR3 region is CSARDRGRDYNEQFF. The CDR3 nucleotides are TGCAGTGCTAGAGATCGCGGGAGGGACTACAATGAGCAGTTCTTC.